This TCR beta chain was sequenced in a study of blood T cells in healthy people across ages. With respect to this clonotype: Its specificity is unknown.

The germline V and J ends were trimmed by 1 base and 6 bases, with 7 bases remaining between them. Germline V gives CDR1 SGHTA, CDR2 FQGNSA. CDR3 length equals 12 residues. Study-wide findings and caveats: Older individuals had lower TCR beta diversity per million T cells (the decline was roughly linear). Estimates of total diversity, which came from one million sequenced T cells, were considered to be underestimates.

Each sample used at least 7 million PBMCs. The authors ran a second PCR of about 6 to 11 cycles using a sample-barcoded 5' primer and a J-beta primer mix. TCRdb reprocessed the 5' RACE reads with MiXCR, giving one entry per CDR3 protein. The top ten hold 25% to 35% of the sample, which has about 680,000 distinct CDR3 sequences, about 52% seen once. The sample consisted of blood. This receptor was taken from a woman between 55 and 75 years old in good health. The rearrangement uses TRBV7-2 and TRBJ2-7; D is unresolved. CDR3 in amino acids: CASSLDTREQYF. CDR3 coding DNA: TGTGCCAGCAGCTTAGATACACGCGAGCAGTACTTC. Full variable domain (missing parts from reference TRBV7-2 and TRBJ2-7): GAGVSQSPSNKVTEKGKDVELRCDPISGHTALYWYRQSLGQGLEFLIYFQGNSAPDKSGLPSDRFSAERTGGSVSTLTIQRTQQEDSAVYLCASSLDTREQYFGPGTRLTVT.